Below are 18 T cell receptor beta chains sequenced from a single sample in a study of metastatic and nonmetastatic thyroid tumors. Ahead of thyroid surgery, no patient had received treatment of any kind. TCRdb reprocessed the PCR reads via MiXCR. The repertoire has over 65,000 clones, under 15% of them found once; the top ten carry approximately 10%. The sequencing input was tumor tissue. All receptors derive from a female donor with papillary thyroid cancer or a benign thyroid nodule (not recorded which). Some clones in this sample may be carry-over from other donors' samples.

This clone appeared many times. The same CDR3 arises from other DNA sequences in this sample as well. The CDR3 DNA reads TGTGCCAGCTCCTGGGGCTCTGGAAACACCATATATTTT. Protein sequence: CASSWGSGNTIYF. The chain is built from TRBV18 and TRBJ1-3; no reliable D call. CDR1 and CDR2 (germline): KGHSH, LQKENI. The germline V and J ends were trimmed by 6 bases and 0 bases, with 6 bases remaining between them. This CDR3 is 13 amino acids long.

The table lists this clone with a few counts. A much larger clone lies one base from this, so it may be a read error. Other DNA sequences of this sample code for an identical CDR3. The genes are TRBV2 and TRBJ2-6; the D gene is possibly TRBD1 (5 bases). Germline V gene lookup returns CDR1 SNHLY and CDR2 FYNNEI. The CDR3 runs to 15 residues. The CDR3 nucleotides read TGTGCCAGCAGTGAAAGAAGCTCTGGGGCAAACGTCCTGACTTTC. Its translation: CASSERSSGANVLTF.

This clone has a count of ten or more. The chain links TRBV15 to TRBJ2-1, with 10 bases matching TRBD2. V shed 0 bases and J 4 bases; nucleotides not matched to a gene: 6. The CDR3 extends over 17 amino acids. Looked up from germline, CDR1 is LNHNV and CDR2 is YYDKDF (reference sequence). Here the CDR3 reads CATSRDGASGSYNEQFF. CDR3 nucleotide sequence: TGTGCCACCAGCAGAGATGGGGCTAGCGGGAGTTACAATGAGCAGTTCTTC.

This clone was found a few times. A much larger clone differs from this one at a single base, so this may be a read error. This sample also contains other DNA sequences that code for the same CDR3. The chain combines TRBV6-4 with TRBJ2-2; tentative D call: TRBD1 (6 bases). Germline CDR1 reads MRHNA; CDR2 reads SNTAGT. Trimming cost V 6 bases and J 3 bases, with 11 bases left between them. The CDR3 covers 14 residues. In DNA, the CDR3 is TGTGCCAGCAGGACAGGTGGCGACACCGGGGAGCTGTTTTTT. This codes for CASRTGGDTGELFF.

This clone was seen ten or more times. The genes are TRBV20-1 and TRBJ1-5; a possible D gene is TRBD1 (5 bases). From germline, CDR1 is DFQATT and CDR2 SNEGSKA (reference sequence). The CDR3 contains 14 residues. V lost 6 bases to trimming and J lost 3 bases, with 15 bases between them. The CDR3 sequence is CSAETGTVNQPQHF. CDR3 nucleotide sequence: TGCAGTGCAGAGACCGGGACGGTCAATCAGCCCCAGCATTTT.

This chain joins TRBV5-4 and TRBJ2-1; 11 bases agree with TRBD2. The CDR3 is 15 residues long. Germline V gene sequence: CDR1 SGHNT, CDR2 YYREEE (reference sequence). The J segment lost 8 bases and the V segment lost 4 bases, leaving 8 bases of the junction unmatched. The CDR3 bases are TGTGCCAGCAGCCGTACTAGCGGGAGCTTCGATGAGCAGTTCTTC. It encodes CASSRTSGSFDEQFF.

This clone has only a few counts. This sequence may be a read error, since a much larger clone differs from it by one base. The V gene is TRBV2, the J gene TRBJ1-1; 7 bases align to TRBD1. The V and J ends lost 5 bases and 6 bases, in that order; junction bases with no gene match: 6. CDR1 is SNHLY, CDR2 FYNNEI, per germline. This CDR3 is 13 amino acids long. The CDR3 protein is CASSPDRDPEAFF. In DNA, the CDR3 is TGTGCCAGCAGTCCCGACAGGGACCCTGAAGCTTTCTTT. Full variable domain (outside the CDR3, taken from reference TRBV2 and TRBJ1-1): EPEVTQTPSHQVTQMGQEVILRCVPISNHLYFYWYRQILGQKVEFLVSFYNNEISEKSEIFDDQFSVERPDGSNFTLKIRSTKLEDSAMYFCASSPDRDPEAFFGQGTRLTVV.

This clone was recorded at least ten times. The V call is TRBV20-1, the J call TRBJ2-2; 7 nucleotides agree with TRBD2. The germline V gene encodes CDR1 DFQATT and CDR2 SNEGSKA (reference sequence). After removal of 7 bases from V and 0 bases from J, the junction contained 8 bases not matched to a gene. The CDR3 sequence is 15 residues long. CDR3 sequence: CSVNPAGTNTGELFF. The CDR3 coding sequence is TGCAGTGTCAACCCAGCGGGAACGAACACCGGGGAGCTGTTTTTT.

This clone showed up many times. CDR3 DNA: TGTGCCAGCGGTATTGGTGGGGGGAGCACTGAAGCTTTCTTT. This translates into CASGIGGGSTEAFF. The chain is built from TRBV27 and TRBJ1-1; a weak D match, TRBD1 (5 bases). Per the germline V gene, CDR1 is MNHEY and CDR2 is SMNVEV (reference sequence). The CDR3 sequence is 14 residues long. With 8 bases removed from V and 4 bases from J, the gap between germline ends came to 17 bases.

This clone was seen at least ten times. V is TRBV12-3 or TRBV12-4 and J is TRBJ2-5; D unclear. The V and J ends lost 4 bases and 2 bases respectively, with 11 bases between them. The CDR3 is 14 residues long. CDR3 nucleotides: TGTGCCAGCAGTTCCACGACTCGTCAAGAGACCCAGTACTTC. Its protein product is CASSSTTRQETQYF.

This clone turned up a few times. A much larger clone differs by one base, so this may be a read error. The chain joins TRBV6-1 to TRBJ2-5; weak D call: TRBD1 (5 bases). Germline V gene sequence: CDR1 MNHNS, CDR2 SASEGT. V dropped 6 bases and J dropped 5 bases, with 16 bases sitting between them. CDR3 size: 14 residues. CDR3 amino acids: CASSSRTWSETQYF. The CDR3 DNA sequence: TGTGCCAGCAGCTCCCGGACATGGTCGGAGACCCAGTACTTC.

This clone was picked up many times. The chain couples TRBV12-5 to TRBJ1-5; TRBD1 is a possible D gene (5 bases). Germline assignment: CDR1 LGHNT and CDR2 FRNRAP. V dropped 0 bases and J dropped 1 base, with 10 bases sitting between them. The CDR3 has 16 residues. The CDR3 nucleotides are TGTGCTAGTGGTTTGGTAATAGGGGACAGCAATCAGCCCCAGCATTTT. Translated: CASGLVIGDSNQPQHF.

This clone was picked up a small number of times. This may come from a read error, since a much larger clone is one base off. The sample carries other DNA sequences with the same CDR3. V usage is TRBV3-1 and J usage is TRBJ2-7; D is undetermined. The CDR3 loop spans 12 amino acids. CDR1 and CDR2 (germline): LGHDT, YNNKEL (reference sequence). V was clipped by 1 base and J by 6 bases, with 7 bases between them. The CDR3 here is CASSQATTEQYF. The DNA of the CDR3 is TGTGCCAGCAGCCAAGCCACCACCGAGCAGTACTTC.

This clone occurred a few times. The same CDR3 also results from other DNA sequences found in this sample. The chain couples TRBV27 to TRBJ2-7; a weak D match, TRBD2 (6 bases). The CDR3 contains 14 residues. The germline V and J ends were trimmed by 5 bases and 10 bases, with 21 bases remaining between them. Germline assignment: CDR1 MNHEY and CDR2 SMNVEV (reference sequence). CDR3 DNA: TGTGCCAGCAGTATGTGGGATAGCGGCCCCGAACAGTACTTC. Translated, it gives CASSMWDSGPEQYF.

Ten or more counts support this clone. This chain uses TRBV20-1 with TRBJ2-6; D unclear. Germline CDR1 and CDR2: DFQATT and SNEGSKA (reference sequence). V dropped 3 bases and J dropped 0 bases, with 15 bases sitting between them. The CDR3 runs to 17 residues. The CDR3: CSASVKDSYSGANVLTF. The CDR3, as DNA: TGCAGTGCTAGTGTTAAAGACTCATACTCTGGGGCCAACGTCCTGACTTTC.

This clone was picked up many times. The rearrangement uses TRBV19 and TRBJ1-3; no clear D gene. The germline V and J ends were trimmed by 6 bases and 0 bases, with 6 bases remaining between them. CDR1 LNHDA and CDR2 SQIVND come from the germline V gene (reference sequence). This CDR3 spans 13 amino acids. CDR3 residues: CASSHNSGNTIYF. The CDR3 DNA is TGTGCCAGTAGCCACAACTCTGGAAACACCATATATTTT.

There are many counts of this clone. The J gene is TRBJ2-3, the V gene TRBV20-1; a possible D gene is TRBD1 (5 bases). The CDR3 has 15 residues. Germline V lookup: CDR1 DFQATT, CDR2 SNEGSKA (reference sequence). The V end was cut by 4 bases, the J end by 3 bases, with 17 bases between. The CDR3 reads CSAIGVRKGTDTQYF. The CDR3 region has the DNA TGCAGTGCTATTGGGGTAAGGAAGGGGACAGATACGCAGTATTTT.

This clone was observed many times. The chain has TRBV15 and TRBJ2-5, with D uncertain. Germline V gene data show CDR1 as LNHNV and CDR2 as YYDKDF (reference sequence). The V end was cut by 0 bases, the J end by 2 bases, with 7 bases between. CDR3 length: 14 amino acids. CDR3 in amino acids: CATSREDLQETQYF. DNA of the CDR3: TGTGCCACCAGCAGAGAGGACCTTCAAGAGACCCAGTACTTC.